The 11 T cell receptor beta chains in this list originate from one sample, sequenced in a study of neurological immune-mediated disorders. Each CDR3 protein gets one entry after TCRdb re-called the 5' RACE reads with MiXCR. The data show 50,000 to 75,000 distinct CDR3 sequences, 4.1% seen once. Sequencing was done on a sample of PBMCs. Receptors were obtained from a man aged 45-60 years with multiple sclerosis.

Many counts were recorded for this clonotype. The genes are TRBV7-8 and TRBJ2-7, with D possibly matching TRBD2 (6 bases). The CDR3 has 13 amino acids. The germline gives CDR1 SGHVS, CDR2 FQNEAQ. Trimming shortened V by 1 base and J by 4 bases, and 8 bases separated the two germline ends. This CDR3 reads CASSLGGLYEQYV. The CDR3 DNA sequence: TGTGCCAGCAGCTTAGGGGGACTTTACGAGCAGTACGTC.

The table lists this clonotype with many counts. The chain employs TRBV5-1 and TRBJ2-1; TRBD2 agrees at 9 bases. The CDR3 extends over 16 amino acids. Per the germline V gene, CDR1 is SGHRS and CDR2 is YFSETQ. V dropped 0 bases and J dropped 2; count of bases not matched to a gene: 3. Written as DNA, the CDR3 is TGCGCCAGCAGCTTGGGTCTAGCGGGGACCTACAATGAGCAGTTCTTC. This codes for CASSLGLAGTYNEQFF.

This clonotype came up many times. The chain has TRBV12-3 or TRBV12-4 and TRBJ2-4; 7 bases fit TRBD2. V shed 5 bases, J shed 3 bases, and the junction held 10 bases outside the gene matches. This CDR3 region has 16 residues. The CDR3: CASSPSLWGGKNIQYF. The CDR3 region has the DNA TGTGCCAGCAGTCCCAGCCTGTGGGGGGGCAAAAACATTCAGTACTTC.

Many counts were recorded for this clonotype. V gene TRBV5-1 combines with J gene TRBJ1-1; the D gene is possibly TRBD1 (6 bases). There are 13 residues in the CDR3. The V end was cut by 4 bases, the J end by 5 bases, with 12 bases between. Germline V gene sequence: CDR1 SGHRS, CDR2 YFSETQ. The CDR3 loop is CASSAGVLTEAFF. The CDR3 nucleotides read TGCGCCAGCAGCGCAGGGGTGTTGACTGAAGCTTTCTTT.

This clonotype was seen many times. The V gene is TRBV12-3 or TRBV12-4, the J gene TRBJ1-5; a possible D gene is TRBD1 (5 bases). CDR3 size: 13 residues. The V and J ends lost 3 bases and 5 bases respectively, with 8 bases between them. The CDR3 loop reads CASSFQGDQPQHF. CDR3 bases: TGTGCCAGCAGTTTCCAGGGCGATCAGCCCCAGCATTTT.

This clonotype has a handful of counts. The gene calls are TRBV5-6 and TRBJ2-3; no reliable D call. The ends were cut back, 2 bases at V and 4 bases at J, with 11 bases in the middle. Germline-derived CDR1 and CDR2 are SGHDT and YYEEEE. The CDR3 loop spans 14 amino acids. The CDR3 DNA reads TGTGCCAGCAGCTTCTCCAGGTGGGCAGATACGCAGTATTTT. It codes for CASSFSRWADTQYF.

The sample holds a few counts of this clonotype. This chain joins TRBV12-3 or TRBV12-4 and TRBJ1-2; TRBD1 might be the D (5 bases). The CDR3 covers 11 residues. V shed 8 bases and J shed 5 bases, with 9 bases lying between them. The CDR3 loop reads CASGRAYGYTF. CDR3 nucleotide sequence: TGTGCCAGCGGCAGGGCTTATGGCTACACCTTC.

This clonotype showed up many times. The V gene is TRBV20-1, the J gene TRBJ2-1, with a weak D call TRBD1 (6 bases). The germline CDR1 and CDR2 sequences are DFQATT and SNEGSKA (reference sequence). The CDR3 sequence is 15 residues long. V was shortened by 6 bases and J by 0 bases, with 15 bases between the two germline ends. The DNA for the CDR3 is TGCAGTGCGACCAGGGGTGAAGGCTCCTACAATGAGCAGTTCTTC. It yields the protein CSATRGEGSYNEQFF.

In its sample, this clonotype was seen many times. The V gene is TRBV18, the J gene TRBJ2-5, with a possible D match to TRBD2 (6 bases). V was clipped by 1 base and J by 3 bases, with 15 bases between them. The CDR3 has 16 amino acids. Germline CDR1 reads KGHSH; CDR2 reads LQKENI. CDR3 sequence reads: CASSPRAGTGEETQYF. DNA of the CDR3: TGTGCCAGCTCACCACGAGCCGGGACTGGTGAAGAGACCCAGTACTTC.

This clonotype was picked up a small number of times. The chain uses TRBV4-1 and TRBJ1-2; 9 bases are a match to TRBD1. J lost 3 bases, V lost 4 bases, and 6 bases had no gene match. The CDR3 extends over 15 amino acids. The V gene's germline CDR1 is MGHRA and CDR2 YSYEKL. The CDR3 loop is CASSLGWDRDYGYTF. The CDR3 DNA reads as TGCGCCAGCAGCCTAGGTTGGGACAGGGACTATGGCTACACCTTC.

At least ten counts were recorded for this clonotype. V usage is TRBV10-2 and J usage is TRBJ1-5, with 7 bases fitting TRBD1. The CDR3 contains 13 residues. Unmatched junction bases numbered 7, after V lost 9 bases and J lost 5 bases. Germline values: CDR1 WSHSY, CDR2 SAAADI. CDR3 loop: CASTGERDQPQHF. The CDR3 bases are TGCGCCAGTACAGGGGAGAGGGATCAGCCCCAGCATTTT.